This TCR beta chain derives from a study of siplizumab effects on memory and regulatory T cells. Study-wide results and limits: Naive-or-memory phenotypes were unassignable for roughly 75-97% of proliferating CD4+ or CD8+ clones. The alloresponse seemed to draw substantially on naive T cells, which appeared more diverse than memory cells.

Sequenced by immunoSEQ multiplex PCR; TCRdb stores in-frame clones only, minus some. The sample lists about 70,000 clones, roughly 88% occurring once. A single count supports this clone. Its cognate antigen is unknown. The CDR3 runs to 15 residues. CDR1 and CDR2 from the germline V gene are MGHRA and YSYEKL. V was clipped by 5 bases and J by 4 bases; unmatched bases: 10. The chain couples TRBV4-1 to TRBJ2-7; TRBD2 agrees at 8 bases. The sample taken for sequencing was Tregs sorted from blood. This clonotype was obtained from a human donor in good health. CDR3 sequence: CASSGGLAIRYEQYF. CDR3 DNA: TGCGCCAGCAGCGGCGGACTAGCAATTCGGTACGAGCAGTACTTC.